Detailed here is one T cell receptor beta chain. No antigen is known for it. The authors loaded 150 to 250 ng DNA, tens of thousands of T cell genomes, into sorted-subset replicate PCRs. The protocol was immunoSEQ multiplex PCR, while the TCRdb copy is restricted to in-frame clones and leaves out a portion. The sample consists of about 1 million clones, around 74% of them appearing once. This CDR3 has 21 residues. The junction had 11 bases not matched to a gene; V was cut back by 2 bases and J by 1 base. The germline V gene has CDR1 MGHRA and CDR2 YSYEKL. The data are from a study of shared clonotypes between healthy human individuals. Study-level results: Generation probability values for non-shared clonotypes were lower than those for clonotypes shared by all four donors. It was observed that 5% to 6% of naive CD4 clonotypes were shared across four donors. For sorted subsets, rarefaction showed incomplete sequencing despite large depth.

The chain joins TRBV4-1 to TRBJ2-6, with 13 bases that match TRBD2. This TCR derives from a man between 18 and 35 years old in good health. Sequencing was done on a sample of memory CD4+ T cells sorted from blood. Subset reported: CD45RA-negative fraction. The CDR3 sequence: CASSQKSQLTSGGSGANVLTF. CDR3 sequence (DNA): TGCGCCAGCAGCCAAAAGTCCCAACTGACTAGCGGGGGGTCTGGGGCCAACGTCCTGACTTTC.